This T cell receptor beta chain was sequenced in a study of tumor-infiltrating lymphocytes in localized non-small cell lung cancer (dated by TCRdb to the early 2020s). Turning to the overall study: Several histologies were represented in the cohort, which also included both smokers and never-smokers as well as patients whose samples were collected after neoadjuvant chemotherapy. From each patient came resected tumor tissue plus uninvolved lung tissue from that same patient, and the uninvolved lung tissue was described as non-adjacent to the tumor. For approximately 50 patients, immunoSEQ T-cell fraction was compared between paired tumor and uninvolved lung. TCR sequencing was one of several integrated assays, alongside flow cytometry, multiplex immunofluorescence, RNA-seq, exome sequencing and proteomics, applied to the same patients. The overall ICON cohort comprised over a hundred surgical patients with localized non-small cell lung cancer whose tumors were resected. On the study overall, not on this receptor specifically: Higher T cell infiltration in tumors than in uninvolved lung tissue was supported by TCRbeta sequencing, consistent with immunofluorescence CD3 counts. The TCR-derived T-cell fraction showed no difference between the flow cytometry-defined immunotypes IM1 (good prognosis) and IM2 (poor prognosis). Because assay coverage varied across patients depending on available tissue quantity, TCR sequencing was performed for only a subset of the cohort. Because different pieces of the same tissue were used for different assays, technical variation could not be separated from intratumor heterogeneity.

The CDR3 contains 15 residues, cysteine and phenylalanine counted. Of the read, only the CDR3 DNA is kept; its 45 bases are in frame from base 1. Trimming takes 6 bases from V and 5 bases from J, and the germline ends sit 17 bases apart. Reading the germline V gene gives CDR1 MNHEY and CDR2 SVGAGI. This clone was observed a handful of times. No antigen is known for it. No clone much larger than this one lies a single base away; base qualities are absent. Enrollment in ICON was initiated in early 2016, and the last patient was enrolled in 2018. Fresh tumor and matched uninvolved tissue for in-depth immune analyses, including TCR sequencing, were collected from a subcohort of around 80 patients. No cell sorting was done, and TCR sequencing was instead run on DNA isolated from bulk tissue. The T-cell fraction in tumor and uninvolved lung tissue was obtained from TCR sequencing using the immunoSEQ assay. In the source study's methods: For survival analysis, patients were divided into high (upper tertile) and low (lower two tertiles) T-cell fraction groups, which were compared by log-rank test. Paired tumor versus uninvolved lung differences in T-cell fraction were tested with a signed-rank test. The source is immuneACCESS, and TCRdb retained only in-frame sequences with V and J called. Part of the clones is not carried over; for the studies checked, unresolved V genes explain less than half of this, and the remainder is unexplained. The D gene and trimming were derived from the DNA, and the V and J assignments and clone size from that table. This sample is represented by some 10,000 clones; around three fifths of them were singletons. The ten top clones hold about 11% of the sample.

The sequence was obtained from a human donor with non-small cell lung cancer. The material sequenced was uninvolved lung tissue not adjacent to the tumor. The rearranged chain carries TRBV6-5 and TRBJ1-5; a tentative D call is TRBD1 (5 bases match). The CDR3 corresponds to CASRTRDGGDQPQHF. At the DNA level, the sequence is TGTGCCAGCAGGACCCGGGACGGGGGGGATCAGCCCCAGCATTTT.